The clone carrying this T cell receptor (beta chain) was seen more than once but under ten times. The antigen is unknown. This sample is part of a study of a mutant IDH1 vaccine in newly diagnosed glioma. Study details: Onset of vaccination occurred 4-6 weeks following radiotherapy alone, or with temozolomide cycles. Radiotherapy, temozolomide, or both had been given previously, and both were given to most. Overall study results and limits: Variations in leading peripheral T cell clonotypes appeared to have no connection with pseudoprogression.

Per germline, CDR1 SGHKS and CDR2 YYEKEE (reference sequence). V lost 4 bases to trimming and J lost 2 bases, with 15 bases between them. The CDR3 is made up of 16 amino acids. The assay was immunoSEQ multiplex PCR, and TCRdb's table has in-frame clones only and misses some. The table records 25,000 to 35,000 clones, about 80% of them present only once. The time point is: week 47, end of study. Every vaccination contained 300 ug of the mutant IDH1 20-mer peptide and was paired with topical imiquimod. Eight vaccine injections were given to patients in weeks 1, 3, 5, 7, 11, 15, 19 and 23. The sequences come from PBMCs, collected from a glioma patient whose treatment included an IDH1 peptide vaccine. J is TRBJ1-4 and V is TRBV5-5, with a tentative D call TRBD1 (6 bases). The receptor's source is a man younger than 40 with glioma. The chain's CDR3 is CASSREARGTNEKLFF. The CDR3 nucleotides are TGTGCCAGCAGCCGAGAAGCCAGGGGCACTAATGAAAAACTGTTTTTT.